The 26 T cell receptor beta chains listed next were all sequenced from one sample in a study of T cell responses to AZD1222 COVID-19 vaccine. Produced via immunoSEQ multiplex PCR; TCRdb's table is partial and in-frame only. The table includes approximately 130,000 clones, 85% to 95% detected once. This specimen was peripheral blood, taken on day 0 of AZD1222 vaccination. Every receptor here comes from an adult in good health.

The CDR3 loop reads CASTIGGGGAYEQYF. The DNA of the CDR3 is TGCGCCAGCACCATAGGGGGCGGGGGTGCGTACGAGCAGTACTTC. The J gene is TRBJ2-7, the V gene TRBV5-1; D may correspond to TRBD1 or TRBD2 (7 bases each). CDR1 SGHRS and CDR2 YFSETQ come from the germline V gene. With 6 bases removed from V and 4 bases from J, the gap between germline ends came to 20 bases. The CDR3 runs 15 residues.

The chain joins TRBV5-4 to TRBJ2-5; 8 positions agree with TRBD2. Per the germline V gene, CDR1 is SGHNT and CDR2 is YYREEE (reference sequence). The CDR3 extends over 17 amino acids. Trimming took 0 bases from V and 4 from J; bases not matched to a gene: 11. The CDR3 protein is CASSLGGGLVNLETQYF. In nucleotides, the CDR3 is TGTGCCAGCAGCTTGGGGGGGGGACTAGTTAATTTAGAGACCCAGTACTTC. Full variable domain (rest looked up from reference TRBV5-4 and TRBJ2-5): ETGVTQSPTHLIKTRGQQVTLRCSSQSGHNTVSWYQQALGQGPQFIFQYYREEENGRGNFPPRFSGLQFPNYSSELNVNALELDDSALYLCASSLGGGLVNLETQYFGPGTRLLVL.

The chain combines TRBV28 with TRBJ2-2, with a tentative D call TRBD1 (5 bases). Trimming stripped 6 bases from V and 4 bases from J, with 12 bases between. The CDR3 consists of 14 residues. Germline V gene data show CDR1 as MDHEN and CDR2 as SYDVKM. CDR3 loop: CASRLPQGTGELFF. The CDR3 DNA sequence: TGTGCCAGCAGGCTCCCCCAGGGCACCGGGGAGCTGTTTTTT.

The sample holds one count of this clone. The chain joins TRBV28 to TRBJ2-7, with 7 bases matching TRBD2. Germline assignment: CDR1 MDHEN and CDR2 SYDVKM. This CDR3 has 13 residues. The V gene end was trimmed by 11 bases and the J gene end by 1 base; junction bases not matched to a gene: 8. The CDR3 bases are TGTGCCGGCTCGGGGGGTTGGTCCTACGAGCAGTACTTC. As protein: CAGSGGWSYEQYF. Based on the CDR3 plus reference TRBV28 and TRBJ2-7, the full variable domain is DVKVTQSSRYLVKRTGEKVFLECVQDMDHENMFWYRQDPGLGLRLIYFSYDVKMKEKGDIPEGYSVSREKKERFSLILESASTNQTSMYLCAGSGGWSYEQYFGPGTRLTVT.

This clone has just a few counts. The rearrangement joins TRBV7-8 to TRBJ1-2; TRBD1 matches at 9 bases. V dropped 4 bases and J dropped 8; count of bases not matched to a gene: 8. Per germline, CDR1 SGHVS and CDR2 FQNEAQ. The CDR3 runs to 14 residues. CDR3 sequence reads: CASSSDRGNTGYTF. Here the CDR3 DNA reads TGTGCCAGCAGCTCTGACAGGGGGAATACCGGCTACACCTTC.

CDR3 coding DNA: TGTGCCAGCAGCCCCCGGGACAGGAACAACACCGGGGAGCTGTTTTTT. It is translated as CASSPRDRNNTGELFF. The rearrangement links TRBV21-1 to TRBJ2-2; the D call TRBD1 from the table was never checked on the DNA. TRBV21-1 is a pseudogene segment. CDR3 length: 16 amino acids.

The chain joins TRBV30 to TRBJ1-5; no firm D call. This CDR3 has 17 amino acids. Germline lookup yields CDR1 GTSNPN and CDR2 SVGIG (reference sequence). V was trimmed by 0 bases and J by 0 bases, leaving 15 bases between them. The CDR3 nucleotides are TGTGCCTGGAGTGTAGGAACTCGCGTAATTAGCAATCAGCCCCAGCATTTT. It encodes CAWSVGTRVISNQPQHF.

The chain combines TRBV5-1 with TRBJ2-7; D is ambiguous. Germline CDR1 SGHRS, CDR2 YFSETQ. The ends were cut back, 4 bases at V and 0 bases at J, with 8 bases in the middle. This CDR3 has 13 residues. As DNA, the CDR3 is TGCGCCAGCAGCCTCATTAGCTCCTACGAGCAGTACTTC. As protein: CASSLISSYEQYF.

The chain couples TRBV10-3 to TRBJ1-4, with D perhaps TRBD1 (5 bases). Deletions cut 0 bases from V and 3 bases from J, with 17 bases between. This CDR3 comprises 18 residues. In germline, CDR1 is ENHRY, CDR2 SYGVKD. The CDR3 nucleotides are TGTGCCATCAGTGAGTCGACTGGGGGGACGAGGTCTAATGAAAAACTGTTTTTT. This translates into CAISESTGGTRSNEKLFF.

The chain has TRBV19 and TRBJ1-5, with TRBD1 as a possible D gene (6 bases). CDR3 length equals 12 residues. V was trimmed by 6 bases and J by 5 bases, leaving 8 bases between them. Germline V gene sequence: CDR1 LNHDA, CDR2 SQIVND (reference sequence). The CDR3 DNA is TGTGCCAGTAGGAGGGGGGATCAGCCCCAGCATTTT. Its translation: CASRRGDQPQHF.

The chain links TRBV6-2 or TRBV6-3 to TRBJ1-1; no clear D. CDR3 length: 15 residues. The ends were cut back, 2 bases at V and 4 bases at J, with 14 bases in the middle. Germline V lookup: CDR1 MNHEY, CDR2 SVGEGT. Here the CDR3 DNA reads TGTGCCAGCAGTTACAGGCCCCAGTTAGGCACTGAAGCTTTCTTT. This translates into CASSYRPQLGTEAFF.

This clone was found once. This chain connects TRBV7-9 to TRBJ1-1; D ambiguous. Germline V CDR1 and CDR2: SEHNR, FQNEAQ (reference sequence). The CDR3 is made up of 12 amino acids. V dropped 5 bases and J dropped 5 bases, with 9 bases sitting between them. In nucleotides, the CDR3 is TGTGCCAGCAGCCCGACCGAGACTGAAGCTTTCTTT. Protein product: CASSPTETEAFF. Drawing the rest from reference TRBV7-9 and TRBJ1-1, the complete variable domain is DTGVSQNPRHKITKRGQNVTFRCDPISEHNRLYWYRQTLGQGPEFLTYFQNEAQLEKSRLLSDRFSAERPKGSFSTLEIQRTEQGDSAMYLCASSPTETEAFFGQGTRLTVV.

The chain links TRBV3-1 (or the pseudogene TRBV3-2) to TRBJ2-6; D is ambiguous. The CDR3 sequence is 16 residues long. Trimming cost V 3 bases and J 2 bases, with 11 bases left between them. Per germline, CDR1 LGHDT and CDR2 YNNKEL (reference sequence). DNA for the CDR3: TGTGCCAGCAGCCAGTTTTTGCTTGCTGGGGCCAACGTCCTGACTTTC. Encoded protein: CASSQFLLAGANVLTF.

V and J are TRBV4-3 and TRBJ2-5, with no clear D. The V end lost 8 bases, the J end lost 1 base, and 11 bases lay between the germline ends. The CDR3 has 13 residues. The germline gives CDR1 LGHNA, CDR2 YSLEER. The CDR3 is CASSDLFQETQYF. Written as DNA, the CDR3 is TGCGCCAGCTCGGATCTCTTCCAAGAGACCCAGTACTTC.

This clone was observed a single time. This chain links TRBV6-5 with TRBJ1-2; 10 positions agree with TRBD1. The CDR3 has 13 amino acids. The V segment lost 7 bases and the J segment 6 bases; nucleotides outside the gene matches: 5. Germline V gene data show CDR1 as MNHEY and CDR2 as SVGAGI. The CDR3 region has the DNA TGTGCCAGCACCCTCGGGACAGGGGATGGCTACACCTTC. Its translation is CASTLGTGDGYTF.

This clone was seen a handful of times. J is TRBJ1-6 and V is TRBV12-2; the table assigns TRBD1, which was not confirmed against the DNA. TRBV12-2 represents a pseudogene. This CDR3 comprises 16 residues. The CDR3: CASRLAQGSYNSPLHF. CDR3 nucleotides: TGTGCAAGTCGCTTAGCACAGGGCTCCTATAATTCACCCCTCCACTTT.

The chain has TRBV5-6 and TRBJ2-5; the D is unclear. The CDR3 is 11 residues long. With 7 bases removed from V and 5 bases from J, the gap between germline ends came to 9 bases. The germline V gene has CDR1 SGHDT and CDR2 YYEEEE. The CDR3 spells CASGPRETQYF. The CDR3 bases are TGTGCCAGCGGGCCAAGGGAGACCCAGTACTTC. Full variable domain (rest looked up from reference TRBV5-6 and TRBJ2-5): DAGVTQSPTHLIKTRGQQVTLRCSPKSGHDTVSWYQQALGQGPQFIFQYYEEEERQRGNFPDRFSGHQFPNYSSELNVNALLLGDSALYLCASGPRETQYFGPGTRLLVL.

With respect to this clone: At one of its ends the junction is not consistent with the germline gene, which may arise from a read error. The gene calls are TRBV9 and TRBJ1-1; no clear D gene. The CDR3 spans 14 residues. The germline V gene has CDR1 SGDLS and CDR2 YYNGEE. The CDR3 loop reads CVSSPDDPNTEAFF. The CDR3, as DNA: TGTGTCAGCAGCCCCGACGATCCGAACACTGAAGCTTTCTTT. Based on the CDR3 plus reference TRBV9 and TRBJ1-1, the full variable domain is DSGVTQTPKHLITATGQRVTLRCSPRSGDLSVYWYQQSLDQGLQFLIQYYNGEERAKGNILERFSAQQFPDLHSELNLSSLELGDSALYFCVSSPDDPNTEAFFGQGTRLTVV.

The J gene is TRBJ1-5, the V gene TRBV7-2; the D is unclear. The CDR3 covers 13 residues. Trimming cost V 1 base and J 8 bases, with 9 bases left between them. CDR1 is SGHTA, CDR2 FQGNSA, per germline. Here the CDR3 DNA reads TGTGCCAGCAGCTTAGGGGTGCGGGAGCCCCAGCATTTT. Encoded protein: CASSLGVREPQHF.

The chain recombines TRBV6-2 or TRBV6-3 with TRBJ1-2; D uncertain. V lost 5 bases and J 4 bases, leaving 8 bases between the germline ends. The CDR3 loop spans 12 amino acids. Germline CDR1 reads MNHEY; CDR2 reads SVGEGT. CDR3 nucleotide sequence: TGTGCCAGCAGTCTGCAGGCCTATGGCTACACCTTC. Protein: CASSLQAYGYTF.

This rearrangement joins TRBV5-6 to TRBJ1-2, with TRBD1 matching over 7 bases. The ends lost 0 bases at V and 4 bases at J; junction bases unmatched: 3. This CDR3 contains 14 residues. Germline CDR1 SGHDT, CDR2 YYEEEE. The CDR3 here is CASSLAGQVYGYTF. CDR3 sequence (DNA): TGTGCCAGCAGCTTGGCCGGACAGGTCTATGGCTACACCTTC.

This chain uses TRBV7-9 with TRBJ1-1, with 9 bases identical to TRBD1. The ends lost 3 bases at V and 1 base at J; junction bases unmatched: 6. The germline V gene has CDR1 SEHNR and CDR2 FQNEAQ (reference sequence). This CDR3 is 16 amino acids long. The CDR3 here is CASSFIGDRENTEAFF. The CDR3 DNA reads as TGTGCCAGCAGCTTTATAGGGGACAGGGAGAACACTGAAGCTTTCTTT.

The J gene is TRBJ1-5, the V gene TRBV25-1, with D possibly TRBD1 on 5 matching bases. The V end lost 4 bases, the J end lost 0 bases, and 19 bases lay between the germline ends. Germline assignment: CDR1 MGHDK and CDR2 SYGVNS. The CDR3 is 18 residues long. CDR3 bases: TGTGCCAGCAGTGGGGCCCCTTCGGGGCCGTATAGCAATCAGCCCCAGCATTTT. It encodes CASSGAPSGPYSNQPQHF.

CDR3 sequence reads: CASSLALGGRETQYF. For the CDR3, the DNA is TGTGCCAGCAGCTTAGCGCTTGGGGGGAGAGAGACCCAGTACTTC. This chain connects TRBV11-1 to TRBJ2-5, with D possibly TRBD2 on 6 matching bases. This CDR3 is built from 15 residues. The germline gives CDR1 SGHAT, CDR2 FQDESV (reference sequence). The V end lost 0 bases, the J end lost 4 bases, and 12 bases lay between the germline ends.

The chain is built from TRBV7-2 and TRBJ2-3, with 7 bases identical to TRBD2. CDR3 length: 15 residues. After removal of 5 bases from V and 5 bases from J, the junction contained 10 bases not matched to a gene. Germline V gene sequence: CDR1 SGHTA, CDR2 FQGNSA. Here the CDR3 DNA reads TGTGCCAGCAGCCGGGTCGCGGGAGCAGGAGATACGCAGTATTTT. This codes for CASSRVAGAGDTQYF.

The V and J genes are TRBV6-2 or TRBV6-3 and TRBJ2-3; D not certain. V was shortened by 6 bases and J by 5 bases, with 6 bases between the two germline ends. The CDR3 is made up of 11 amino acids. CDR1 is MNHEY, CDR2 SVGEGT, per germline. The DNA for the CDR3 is TGTGCCAGCAGCTCCAGAGATACGCAGTATTTT. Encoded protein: CASSSRDTQYF.